The clone carrying this TCR beta chain was recorded once. The target antigen is unknown. CDR3 size: 16 residues. Looked up from germline, CDR1 is SGHRS and CDR2 is YFSETQ. The ends lost 4 bases at V and 6 bases at J; junction bases unmatched: 12. The data stem from a study of identical twins. Via MiXCR, TCRdb re-called the 5' RACE reads, giving one row per CDR3 protein. The data show 400,000 to 650,000 distinct CDR3 sequences, with less than 25% seen just once and 0.91% held by the top ten. Findings and caveats of the study: Twins' surplus sharing was weaker for beta out-of-frame sequences. The study found that models underestimated out-of-frame TCR alpha sharing in monozygotic twins.

Another study also made use of these data, one on T cells expressing NK-cell markers. That work contributes: The CD3+CD56-NKG2C+ fraction was also led by these clonotypes in a few donors.

V and J are TRBV5-1 and TRBJ2-2; TRBD1 matches at 7 bases. The TCR comes from a woman aged 18-29 years in good health. Sequenced sample: CD4+ T cells sorted from blood. The CDR3 sequence is CASSKTTGLVAGELFF. CDR3 nucleotides: TGCGCCAGCAGCAAGACGACAGGGTTAGTCGCCGGGGAGCTGTTTTTT.